Reported below is one T cell receptor (beta chain). The antigen remains unidentified. The sample comes from a study of shared clonotypes between healthy human individuals. Study observations and caveats: Sequencing depth was expected to influence donor clonotype sharing. Memory subsets had estimated richness that was generally smaller than that of naive subsets. Owing to a small donor count, the genetic and exposure-history diversity represented was limited.

This CDR3 region has 15 residues. Germline V gene sequence: CDR1 LGHNA, CDR2 YNFKEQ. V shed 0 bases and J shed 3 bases, with 11 bases lying between them. Replicate sorted-subset PCRs were loaded with approximately 200 ng DNA, 30,000 to 35,000 T cell genomes. The table came from immunoSEQ multiplex PCR; TCRdb's copy has only in-frame clones and leaves some out. The sample yields about a million clones, approximately 76% seen once. The sequence was obtained from a young man in good health. The sequencing input was memory CD4+ T cells sorted from blood. Subset: CD45RA-negative fraction. This rearrangement joins TRBV4-2 to TRBJ1-1; D is ambiguous. The CDR3 here is CASSQDKAGYTEAFF. CDR3 nucleotide sequence: TGTGCCAGCAGCCAAGATAAGGCAGGATACACTGAAGCTTTCTTT.